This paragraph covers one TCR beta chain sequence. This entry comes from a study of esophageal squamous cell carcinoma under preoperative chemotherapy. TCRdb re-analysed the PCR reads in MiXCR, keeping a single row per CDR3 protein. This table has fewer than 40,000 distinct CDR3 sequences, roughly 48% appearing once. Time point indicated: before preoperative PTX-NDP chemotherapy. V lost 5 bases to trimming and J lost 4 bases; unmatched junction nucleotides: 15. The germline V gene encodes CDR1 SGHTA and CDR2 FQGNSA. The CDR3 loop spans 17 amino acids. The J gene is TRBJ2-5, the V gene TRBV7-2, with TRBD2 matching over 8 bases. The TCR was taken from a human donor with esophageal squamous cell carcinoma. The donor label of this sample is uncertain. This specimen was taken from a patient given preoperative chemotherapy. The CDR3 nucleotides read TGTGCCAGCAGCGAGGGGCTAGCGGGCCGGAGCCCAGAGACCCAGTACTTC. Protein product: CASSEGLAGRSPETQYF.